The T cell receptor beta chain described here comes from a study of spatial heterogeneity in lung cancer. As for the study in general: Beta-chain sequences consistently outnumbered alpha-chain sequences in detection. Unique TCR and UMI combinations averaged more than ten appearances each in raw reads.

MiXCR was run by TCRdb on the 5' RACE reads, yielding one entry per CDR3 protein. The data contain around 15,000 distinct CDR3 sequences, almost 7% of them singletons. Specified time point: sample taken at primary tumor resection. In each case, whole RNA from tumor, nontumor lung or frozen PBMC was sequenced unsorted. Regarding the study as a whole: Ubiquitous and regional nonsynonymous mutations were tracked by counts of ubiquitous and regional expanded TCRs, respectively. Tracking of tumor mutation counts was seen in expanded intratumoral alpha and beta TCR counts.

The CDR3 is 15 residues long. With V trimmed by 3 bases and J by 10 bases, 9 bases remained unmatched. Germline V lookup: CDR1 KGHDR, CDR2 SFDVKD. This clonotype was found many times. Its specificity is unknown. Sequenced here: lung tumor tissue, sampled at surgery. This receptor was identified in a female donor with early-stage non-small cell lung cancer. The chain links TRBV24-1 to TRBJ2-1; 9 nucleotides agree with TRBD2. CDR3 in amino acids: CATSDRAGGFHEQFF. The CDR3 nucleotides read TGTGCCACCAGTGATCGGGCGGGGGGGTTCCACGAGCAGTTCTTC.